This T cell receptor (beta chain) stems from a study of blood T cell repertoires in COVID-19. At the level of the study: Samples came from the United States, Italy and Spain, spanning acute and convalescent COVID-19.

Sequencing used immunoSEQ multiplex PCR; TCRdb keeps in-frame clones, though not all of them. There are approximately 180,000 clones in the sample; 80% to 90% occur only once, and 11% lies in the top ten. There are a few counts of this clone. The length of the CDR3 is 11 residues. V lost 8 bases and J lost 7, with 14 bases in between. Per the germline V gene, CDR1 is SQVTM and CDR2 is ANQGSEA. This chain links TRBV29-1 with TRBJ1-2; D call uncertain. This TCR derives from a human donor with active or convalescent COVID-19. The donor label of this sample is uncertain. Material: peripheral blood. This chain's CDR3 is CSFLPRFGYTF. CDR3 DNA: TGCAGCTTTTTACCTAGGTTTGGCTACACCTTC.